This TCR beta chain was sequenced in a study of blood T cell repertoires in COVID-19. About the study: Acute-phase and convalescent COVID-19 samples originated in the United States, Italy and Spain. PBMCs, B-cell-depleted T cells, or T cells were the source of the cDNA or gDNA that made up the material.

The CDR3 has 14 amino acids. With 0 bases removed from V and 2 bases from J, the gap between germline ends came to 7 bases. CDR1 and CDR2 (germline): ENHRY, SYGVKD. The protocol was immunoSEQ multiplex PCR, while the TCRdb copy is restricted to in-frame clones and leaves out a portion. The table includes about 70,000 clones, about 76% detected once. The chain employs TRBV10-3 and TRBJ2-5; no clear D gene. Material: peripheral blood. The clonotype originates from a woman of 80 years or more with active or convalescent COVID-19. CDR3 in DNA: TGTGCCATCAGTGAGTCCCGGTCACAAGAGACCCAGTACTTC. Protein: CAISESRSQETQYF.